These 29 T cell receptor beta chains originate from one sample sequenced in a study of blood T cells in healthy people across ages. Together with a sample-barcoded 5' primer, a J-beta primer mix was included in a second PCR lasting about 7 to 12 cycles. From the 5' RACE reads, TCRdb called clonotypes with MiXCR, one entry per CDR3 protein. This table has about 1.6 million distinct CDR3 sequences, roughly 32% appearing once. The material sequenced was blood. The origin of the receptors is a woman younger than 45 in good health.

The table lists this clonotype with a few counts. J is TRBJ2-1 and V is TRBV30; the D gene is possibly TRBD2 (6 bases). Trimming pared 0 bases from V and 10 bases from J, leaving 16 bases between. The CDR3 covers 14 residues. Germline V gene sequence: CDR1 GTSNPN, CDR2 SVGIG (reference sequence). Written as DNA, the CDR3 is TGTGCCTGGAGTGTACGGGGTCTAGCGCCAGAGCAGTTCTTC. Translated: CAWSVRGLAPEQFF. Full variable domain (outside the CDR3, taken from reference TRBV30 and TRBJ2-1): SQTIHQWPATLVQPVGSPLSLECTVEGTSNPNLYWYRQAAGRGLQLLFYSVGIGQISSEVPQNLSASRPQDRQFILSSKKLLLSDSGFYLCAWSVRGLAPEQFFGPGTRLTVL.

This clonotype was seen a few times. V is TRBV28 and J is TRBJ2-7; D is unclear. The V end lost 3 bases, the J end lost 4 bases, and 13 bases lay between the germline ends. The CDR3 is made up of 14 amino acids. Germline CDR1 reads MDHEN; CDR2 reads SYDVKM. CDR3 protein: CASSLSGHGYEQYF. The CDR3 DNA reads TGTGCCAGCAGTTTGTCCGGCCACGGTTACGAGCAGTACTTC.

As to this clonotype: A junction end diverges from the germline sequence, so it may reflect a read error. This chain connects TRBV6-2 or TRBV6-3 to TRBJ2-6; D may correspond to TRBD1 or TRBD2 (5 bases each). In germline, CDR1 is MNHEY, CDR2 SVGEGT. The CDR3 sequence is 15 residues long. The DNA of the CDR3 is TGTGCCAGCAAGGAGGCGTTCTCTGGGGCCAACGTCCCGACTTTC. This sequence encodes CASKEAFSGANVPTF.

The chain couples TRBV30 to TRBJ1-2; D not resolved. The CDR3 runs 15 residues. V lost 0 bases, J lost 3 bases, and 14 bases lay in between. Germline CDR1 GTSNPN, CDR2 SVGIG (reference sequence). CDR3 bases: TGTGCCTGGAGTGTATCGGGGAGAGCACACTATGGCTACACCTTC. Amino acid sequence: CAWSVSGRAHYGYTF.

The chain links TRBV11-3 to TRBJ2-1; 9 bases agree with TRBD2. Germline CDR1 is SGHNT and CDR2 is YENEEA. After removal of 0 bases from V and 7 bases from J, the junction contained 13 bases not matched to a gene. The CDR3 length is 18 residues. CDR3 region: CASSLDRGLAGDGNEQFF. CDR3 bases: TGTGCCAGCAGCTTAGATCGGGGACTAGCAGGGGATGGGAATGAGCAGTTCTTC.

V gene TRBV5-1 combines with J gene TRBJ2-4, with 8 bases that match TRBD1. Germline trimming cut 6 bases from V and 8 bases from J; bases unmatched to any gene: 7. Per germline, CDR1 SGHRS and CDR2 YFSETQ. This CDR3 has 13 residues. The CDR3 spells CASNIDRGDIQYF. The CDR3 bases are TGCGCCAGCAACATTGACAGGGGAGACATTCAGTACTTC. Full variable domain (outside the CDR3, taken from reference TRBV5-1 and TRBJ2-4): KAGVTQTPRYLIKTRGQQVTLSCSPISGHRSVSWYQQTPGQGLQFLFEYFSETQRNKGNFPGRFSGRQFSNSRSEMNVSTLELGDSALYLCASNIDRGDIQYFGAGTRLSVL.

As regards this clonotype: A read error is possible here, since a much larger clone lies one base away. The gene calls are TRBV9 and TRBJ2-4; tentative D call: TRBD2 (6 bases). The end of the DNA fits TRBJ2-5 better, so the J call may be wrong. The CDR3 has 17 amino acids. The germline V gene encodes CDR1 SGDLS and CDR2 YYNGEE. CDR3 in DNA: TGTGCCGGCAGCGTAGAGACGGGAGATTTAGCTTTTGAGACCCAGTACTTC. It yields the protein CAGSVETGDLAFETQYF.

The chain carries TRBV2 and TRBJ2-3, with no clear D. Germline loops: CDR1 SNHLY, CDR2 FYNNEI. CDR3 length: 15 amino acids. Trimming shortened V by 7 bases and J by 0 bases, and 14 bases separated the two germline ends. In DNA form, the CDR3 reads TGTGCCAGCAAGATCCGGCCCGGGAGCACAGATACGCAGTATTTT. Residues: CASKIRPGSTDTQYF.

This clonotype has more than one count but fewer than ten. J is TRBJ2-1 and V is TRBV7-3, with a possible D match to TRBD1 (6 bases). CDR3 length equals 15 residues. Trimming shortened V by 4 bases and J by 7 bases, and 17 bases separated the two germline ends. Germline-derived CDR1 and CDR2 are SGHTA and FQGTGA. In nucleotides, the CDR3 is TGTGCCAGCAGCTCTCAGACAGGTTATTTGAATGAGCAGTTCTTC. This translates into CASSSQTGYLNEQFF.

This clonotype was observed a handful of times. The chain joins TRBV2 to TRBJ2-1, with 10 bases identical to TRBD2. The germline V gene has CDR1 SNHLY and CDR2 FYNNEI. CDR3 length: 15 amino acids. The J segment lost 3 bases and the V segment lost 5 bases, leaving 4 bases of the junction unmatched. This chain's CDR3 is CASSNRTSGYNEQFF. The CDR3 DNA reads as TGTGCCAGCAGTAACAGGACTAGCGGCTACAATGAGCAGTTCTTC.

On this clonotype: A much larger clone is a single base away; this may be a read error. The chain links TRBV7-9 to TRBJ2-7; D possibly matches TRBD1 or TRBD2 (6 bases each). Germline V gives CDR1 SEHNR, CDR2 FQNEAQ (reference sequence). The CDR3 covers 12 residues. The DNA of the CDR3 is TGTGTCAGCAGCCCCGGGGGCCACGAGCAGTACTTC. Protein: CVSSPGGHEQYF.

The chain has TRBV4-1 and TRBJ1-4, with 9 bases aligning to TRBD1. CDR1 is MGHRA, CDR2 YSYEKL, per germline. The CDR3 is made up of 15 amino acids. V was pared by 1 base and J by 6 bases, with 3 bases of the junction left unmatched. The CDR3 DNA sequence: TGCGCCAGCAGCCAAGGGGACAGGGTTGATGAAAAACTGTTTTTT. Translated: CASSQGDRVDEKLFF.

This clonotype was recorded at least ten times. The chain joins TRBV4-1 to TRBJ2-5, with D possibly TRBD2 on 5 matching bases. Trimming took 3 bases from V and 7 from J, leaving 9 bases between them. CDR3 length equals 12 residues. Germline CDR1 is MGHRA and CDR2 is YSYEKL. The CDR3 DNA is TGCGCCAGCAGCCAGGAGGTTGGGACCCAGTACTTC. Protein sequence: CASSQEVGTQYF.

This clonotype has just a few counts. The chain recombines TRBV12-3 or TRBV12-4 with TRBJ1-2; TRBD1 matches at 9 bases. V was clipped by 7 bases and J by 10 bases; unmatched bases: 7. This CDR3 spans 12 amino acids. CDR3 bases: TGTGCCAGCACCGGGACAGGGAGTGCCTACACCTTC. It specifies CASTGTGSAYTF.

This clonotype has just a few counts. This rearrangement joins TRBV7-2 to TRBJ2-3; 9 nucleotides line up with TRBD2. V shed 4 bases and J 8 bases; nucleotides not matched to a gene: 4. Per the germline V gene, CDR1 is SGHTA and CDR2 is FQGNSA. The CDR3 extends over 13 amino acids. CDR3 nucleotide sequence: TGTGCCAGCAGCTCAGGCGGGGGGGGTACGCAGTATTTT. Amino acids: CASSSGGGGTQYF.

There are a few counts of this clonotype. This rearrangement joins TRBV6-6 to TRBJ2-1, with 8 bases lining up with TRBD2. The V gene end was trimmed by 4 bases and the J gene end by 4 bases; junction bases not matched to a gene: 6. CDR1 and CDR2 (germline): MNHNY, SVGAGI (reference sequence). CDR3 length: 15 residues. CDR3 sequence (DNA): TGTGCCAGCAGTTCTCAAAGCGGGGGTTACAATGAGCAGTTCTTC. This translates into CASSSQSGGYNEQFF.

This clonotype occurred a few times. The chain's CDR3 is CASSSPGLRNEQYF. The CDR3 DNA is TGTGCCAGCAGCTCACCAGGGTTAAGAAACGAGCAGTACTTC. The chain carries TRBV7-9 and TRBJ2-7, with D perhaps matching TRBD1 (5 bases). This CDR3 spans 14 amino acids. V was shortened by 4 bases and J by 5 bases, with 15 bases between the two germline ends. Germline V CDR1 and CDR2: SEHNR, FQNEAQ (reference sequence).

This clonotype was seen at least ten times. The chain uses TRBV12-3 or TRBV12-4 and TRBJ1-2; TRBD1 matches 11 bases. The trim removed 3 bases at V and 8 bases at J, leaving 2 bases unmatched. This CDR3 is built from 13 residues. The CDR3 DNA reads TGTGCCAGCAGTTTGGACAGGGGGCGAGGCTACACCTTC. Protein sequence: CASSLDRGRGYTF.

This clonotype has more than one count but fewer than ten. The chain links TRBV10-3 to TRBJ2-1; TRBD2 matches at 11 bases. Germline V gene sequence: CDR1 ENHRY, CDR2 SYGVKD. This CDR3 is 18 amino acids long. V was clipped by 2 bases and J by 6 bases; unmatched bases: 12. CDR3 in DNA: TGTGCCATCAGTGAGCGGAGCCTAGCGGGAGGTAGTGGCAATGAGCAGTTCTTC. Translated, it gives CAISERSLAGGSGNEQFF.

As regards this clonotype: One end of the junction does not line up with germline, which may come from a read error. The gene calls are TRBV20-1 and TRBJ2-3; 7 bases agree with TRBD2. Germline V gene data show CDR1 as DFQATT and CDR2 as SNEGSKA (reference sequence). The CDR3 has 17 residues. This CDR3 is CSGGSPLGGGPTDAQYF. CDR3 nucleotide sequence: TGCAGTGGAGGAAGCCCACTAGGCGGGGGACCCACAGATGCGCAGTATTTT.

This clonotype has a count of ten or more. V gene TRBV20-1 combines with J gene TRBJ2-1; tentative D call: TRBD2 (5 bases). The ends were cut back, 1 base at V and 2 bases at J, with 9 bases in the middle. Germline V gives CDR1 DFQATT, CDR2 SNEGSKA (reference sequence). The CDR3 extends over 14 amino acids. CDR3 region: CSARASGTYNEQFF. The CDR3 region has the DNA TGCAGTGCTAGAGCCAGCGGTACCTACAATGAGCAGTTCTTC.

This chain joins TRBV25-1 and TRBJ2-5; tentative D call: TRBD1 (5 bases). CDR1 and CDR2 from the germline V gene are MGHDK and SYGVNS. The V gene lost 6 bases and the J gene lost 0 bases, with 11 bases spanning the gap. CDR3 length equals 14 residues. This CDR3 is CASRDTPYQETQYF. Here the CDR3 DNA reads TGTGCCAGCAGGGACACACCGTACCAAGAGACCCAGTACTTC.

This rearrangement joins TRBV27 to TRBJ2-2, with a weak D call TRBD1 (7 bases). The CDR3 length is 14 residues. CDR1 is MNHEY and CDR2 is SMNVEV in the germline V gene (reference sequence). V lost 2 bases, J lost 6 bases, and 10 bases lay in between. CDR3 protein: CASSLAGQPGELFF. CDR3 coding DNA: TGTGCCAGCAGTTTAGCGGGACAGCCCGGGGAGCTGTTTTTT.

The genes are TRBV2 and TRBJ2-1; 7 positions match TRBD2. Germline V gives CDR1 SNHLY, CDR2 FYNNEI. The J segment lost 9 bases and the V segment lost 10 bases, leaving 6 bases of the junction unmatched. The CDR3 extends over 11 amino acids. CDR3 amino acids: CANLLASEQFF. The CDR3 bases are TGTGCCAACCTACTAGCGAGTGAGCAGTTCTTC.

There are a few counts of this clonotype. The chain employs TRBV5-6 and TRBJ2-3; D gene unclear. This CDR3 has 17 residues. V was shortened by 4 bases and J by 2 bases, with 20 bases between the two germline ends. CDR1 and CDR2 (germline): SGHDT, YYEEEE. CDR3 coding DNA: TGTGCCAGCAGCCCCGGGTGGCAGGTTGCCCACACAGATACGCAGTATTTT. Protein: CASSPGWQVAHTDTQYF.

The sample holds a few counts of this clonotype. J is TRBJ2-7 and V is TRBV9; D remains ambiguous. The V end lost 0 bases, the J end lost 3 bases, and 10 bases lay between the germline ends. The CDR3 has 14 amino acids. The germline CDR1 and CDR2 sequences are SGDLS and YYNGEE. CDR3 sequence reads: CASSVDLGFYEQYF. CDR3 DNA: TGTGCCAGCAGCGTAGATCTGGGGTTCTACGAGCAGTACTTC.

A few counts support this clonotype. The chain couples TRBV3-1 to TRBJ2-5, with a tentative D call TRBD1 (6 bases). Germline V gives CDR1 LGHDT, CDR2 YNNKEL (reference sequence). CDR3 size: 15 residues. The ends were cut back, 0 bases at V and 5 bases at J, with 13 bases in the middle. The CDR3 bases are TGTGCCAGCAGCCAAGATTTGGACAGTTGGGAGACCCAGTACTTC. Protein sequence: CASSQDLDSWETQYF.

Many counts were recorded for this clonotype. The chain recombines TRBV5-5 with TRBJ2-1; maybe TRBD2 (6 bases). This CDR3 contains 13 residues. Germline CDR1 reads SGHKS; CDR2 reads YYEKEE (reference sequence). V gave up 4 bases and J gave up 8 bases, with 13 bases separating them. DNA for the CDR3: TGTGCCAGCAGCCCCCTCGGGGGTGATGAGCAGTTCTTC. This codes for CASSPLGGDEQFF.

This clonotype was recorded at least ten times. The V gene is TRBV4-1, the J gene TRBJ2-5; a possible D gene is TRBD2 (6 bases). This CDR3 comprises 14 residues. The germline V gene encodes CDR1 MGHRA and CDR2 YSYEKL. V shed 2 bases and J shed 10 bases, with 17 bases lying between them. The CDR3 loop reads CASSQRGLNEGQYF. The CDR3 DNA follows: TGCGCCAGCAGCCAAAGGGGACTTAATGAGGGCCAGTACTTC.